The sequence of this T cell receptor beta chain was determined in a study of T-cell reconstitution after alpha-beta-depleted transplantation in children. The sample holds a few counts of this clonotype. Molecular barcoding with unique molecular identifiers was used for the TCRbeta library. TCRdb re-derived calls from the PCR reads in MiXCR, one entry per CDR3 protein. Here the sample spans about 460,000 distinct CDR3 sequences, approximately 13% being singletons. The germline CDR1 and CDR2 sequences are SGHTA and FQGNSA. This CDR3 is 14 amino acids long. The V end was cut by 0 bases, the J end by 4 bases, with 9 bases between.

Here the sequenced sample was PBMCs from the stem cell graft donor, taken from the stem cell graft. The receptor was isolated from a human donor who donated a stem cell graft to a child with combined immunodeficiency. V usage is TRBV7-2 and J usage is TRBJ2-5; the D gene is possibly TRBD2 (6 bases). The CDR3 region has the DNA TGTGCCAGCAGCTTAGCGGCGGGGAGAGAGACCCAGTACTTC. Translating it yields CASSLAAGRETQYF.